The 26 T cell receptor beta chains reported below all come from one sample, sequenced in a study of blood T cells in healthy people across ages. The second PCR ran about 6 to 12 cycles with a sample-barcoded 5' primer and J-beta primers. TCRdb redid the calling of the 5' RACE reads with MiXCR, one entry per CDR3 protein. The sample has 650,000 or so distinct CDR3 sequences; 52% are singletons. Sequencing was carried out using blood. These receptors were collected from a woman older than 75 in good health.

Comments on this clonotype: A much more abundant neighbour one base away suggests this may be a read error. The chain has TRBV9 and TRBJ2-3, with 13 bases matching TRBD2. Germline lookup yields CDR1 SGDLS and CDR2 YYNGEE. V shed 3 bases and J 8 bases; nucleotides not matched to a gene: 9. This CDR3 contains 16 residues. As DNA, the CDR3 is TGTGCCAGCAGCGCACAAACTAGCGGGGGGGGTACTACGCAGTATTTT. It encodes CASSAQTSGGGTTQYF.

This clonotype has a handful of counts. CDR3 coding DNA: TGCGCCAGCAGCCCGGGACTAGGATCGAACACCGGGGAGCTGTTTTTT. This sequence encodes CASSPGLGSNTGELFF. The genes are TRBV5-1 and TRBJ2-2, with TRBD2 matching over 8 bases. Germline CDR1 SGHRS, CDR2 YFSETQ. The CDR3 spans 16 residues. Trimming cost V 4 bases and J 0 bases; bases outside gene matches: 5. Full variable domain (rest looked up from reference TRBV5-1 and TRBJ2-2): KAGVTQTPRYLIKTRGQQVTLSCSPISGHRSVSWYQQTPGQGLQFLFEYFSETQRNKGNFPGRFSGRQFSNSRSEMNVSTLELGDSALYLCASSPGLGSNTGELFFGEGSRLTVL.

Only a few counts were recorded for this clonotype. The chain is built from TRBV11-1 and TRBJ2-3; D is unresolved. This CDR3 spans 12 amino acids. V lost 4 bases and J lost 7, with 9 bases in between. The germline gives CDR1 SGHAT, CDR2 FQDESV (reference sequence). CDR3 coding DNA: TGTGCCAGCAGCTCTAACCTGCATACGCAGTATTTT. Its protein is CASSSNLHTQYF.

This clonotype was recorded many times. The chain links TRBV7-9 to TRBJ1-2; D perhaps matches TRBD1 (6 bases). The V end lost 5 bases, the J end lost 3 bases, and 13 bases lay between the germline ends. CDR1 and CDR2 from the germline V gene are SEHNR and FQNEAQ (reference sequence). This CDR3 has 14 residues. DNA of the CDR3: TGTGCCAGCAGCCCTCTGGGGGCAGACTATGGCTACACCTTC. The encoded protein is CASSPLGADYGYTF.

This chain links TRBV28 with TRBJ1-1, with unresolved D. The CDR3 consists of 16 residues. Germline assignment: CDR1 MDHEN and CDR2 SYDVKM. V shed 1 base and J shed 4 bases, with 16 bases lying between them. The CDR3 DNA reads TGTGCCAGCAGTTTATTCGGCGTCAGTCGGGGCACTGAAGCTTTCTTT. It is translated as CASSLFGVSRGTEAFF.

Written as DNA, the CDR3 is TGTGCCAGCAGTGGGACAGGAAGGTTTGCTTTCTTT. Translating gives CASSGTGRFAFF. The chain recombines TRBV27 with TRBJ1-1; the match to TRBD1 covers 8 bases. The CDR3 sequence is 12 residues long. Trimming at V came to 5 bases and at J to 11 bases, leaving 7 bases not matched to a gene. The germline gives CDR1 MNHEY, CDR2 SMNVEV (reference sequence).

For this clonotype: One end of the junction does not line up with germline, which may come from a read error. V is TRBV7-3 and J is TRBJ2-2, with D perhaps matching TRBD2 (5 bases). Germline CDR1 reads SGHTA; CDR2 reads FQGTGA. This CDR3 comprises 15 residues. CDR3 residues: CVSSRDRENTGELFF. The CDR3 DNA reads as TGTGTCAGCAGTCGAGACCGGGAGAACACCGGGGAGCTGTTTTTT.

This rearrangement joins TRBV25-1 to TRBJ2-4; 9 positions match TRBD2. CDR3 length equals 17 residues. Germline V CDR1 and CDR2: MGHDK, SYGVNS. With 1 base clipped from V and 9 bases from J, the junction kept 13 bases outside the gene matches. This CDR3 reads CASSESRRREGRSIQYF. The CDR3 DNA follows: TGTGCCAGCAGTGAATCGAGGAGGCGGGAGGGCCGGAGCATTCAGTACTTC.

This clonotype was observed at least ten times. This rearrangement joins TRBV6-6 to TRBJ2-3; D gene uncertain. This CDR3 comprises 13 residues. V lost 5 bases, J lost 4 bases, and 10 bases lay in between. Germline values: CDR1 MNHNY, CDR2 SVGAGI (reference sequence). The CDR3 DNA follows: TGTGCCAGCAGTGACGGAGAAGCAGATACGCAGTATTTT. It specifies CASSDGEADTQYF.

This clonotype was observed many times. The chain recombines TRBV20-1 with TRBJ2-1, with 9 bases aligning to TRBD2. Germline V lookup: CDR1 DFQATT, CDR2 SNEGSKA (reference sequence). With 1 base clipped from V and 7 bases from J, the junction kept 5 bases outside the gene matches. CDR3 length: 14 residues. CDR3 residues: CSARVGGGANEQFF. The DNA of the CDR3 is TGCAGTGCTAGAGTCGGCGGGGGGGCGAATGAGCAGTTCTTC.

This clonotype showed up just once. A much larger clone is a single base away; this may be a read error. The CDR3 region has the DNA TGCGCCAGCAGCCCTGGAAGTCAGGGGAATGGGCAGTTCTTC. Translation: CASSPGSQGNGQFF. V usage is TRBV4-3 and J usage is TRBJ2-1, with D possibly TRBD1 on 6 matching bases. The CDR3 covers 14 residues. CDR1 and CDR2 from the germline V gene are LGHNA and YSLEER.

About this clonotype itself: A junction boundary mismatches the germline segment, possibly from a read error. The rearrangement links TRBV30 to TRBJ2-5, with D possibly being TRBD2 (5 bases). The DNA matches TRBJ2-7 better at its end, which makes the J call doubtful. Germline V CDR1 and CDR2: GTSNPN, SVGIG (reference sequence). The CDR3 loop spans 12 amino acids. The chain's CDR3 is CAGSKIGYEQYF. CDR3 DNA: TGTGCCGGGAGCAAAATCGGGTACGAGCAGTACTTC.

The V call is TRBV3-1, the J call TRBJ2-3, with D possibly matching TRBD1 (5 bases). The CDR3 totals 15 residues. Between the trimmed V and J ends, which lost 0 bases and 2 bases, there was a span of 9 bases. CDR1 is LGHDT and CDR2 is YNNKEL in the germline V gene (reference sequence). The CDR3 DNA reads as TGTGCCAGCAGCCAAGAGGGGCAGTACACAGATACGCAGTATTTT. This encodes CASSQEGQYTDTQYF.

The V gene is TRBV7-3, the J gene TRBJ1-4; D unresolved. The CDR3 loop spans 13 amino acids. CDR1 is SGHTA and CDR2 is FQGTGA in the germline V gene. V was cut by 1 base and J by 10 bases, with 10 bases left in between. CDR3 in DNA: TGTGCCAGCAGCTTAAACCCCATAGGAAAACTGTTTTTT. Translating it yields CASSLNPIGKLFF.

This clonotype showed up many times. The CDR3 region is CASSLFSAGGRNEQFF. The CDR3 DNA reads TGTGCCAGCAGTTTATTTTCAGCGGGAGGGCGGAATGAGCAGTTCTTC. The rearrangement joins TRBV28 to TRBJ2-1, with TRBD2 matching 10 bases. V lost 1 base and J lost 7; bases outside the gene matches: 7. The CDR3 extends over 16 amino acids. Germline loops: CDR1 MDHEN, CDR2 SYDVKM.

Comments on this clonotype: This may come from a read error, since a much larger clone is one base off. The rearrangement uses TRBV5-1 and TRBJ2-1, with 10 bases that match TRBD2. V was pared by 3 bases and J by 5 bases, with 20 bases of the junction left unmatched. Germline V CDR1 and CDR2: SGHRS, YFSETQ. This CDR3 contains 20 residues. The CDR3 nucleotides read TGCGCCAGCAGCTCCTACAGGGTCCGACTAGCGGGCCTATCCAACAATGAGCAGTTCTTC. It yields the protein CASSSYRVRLAGLSNNEQFF.

As DNA, the CDR3 is TGTGCCAGCACCCTATCGGACAGCAATGAGCAGTTCTTC. Its protein product is CASTLSDSNEQFF. The gene calls are TRBV11-1 and TRBJ2-1; tentatively, D is TRBD1 (6 bases). CDR3 size: 13 residues. Deletions cut 7 bases from V and 6 bases from J, with 13 bases between. Germline CDR1 SGHAT, CDR2 FQDESV (reference sequence).

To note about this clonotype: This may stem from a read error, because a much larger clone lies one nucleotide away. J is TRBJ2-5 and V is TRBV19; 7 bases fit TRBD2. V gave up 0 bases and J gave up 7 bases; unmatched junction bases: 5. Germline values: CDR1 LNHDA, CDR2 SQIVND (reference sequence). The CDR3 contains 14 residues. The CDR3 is CASSIDGRGRTQYF. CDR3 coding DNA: TGTGCCAGTAGTATAGACGGGCGCGGGAGGACCCAGTACTTC. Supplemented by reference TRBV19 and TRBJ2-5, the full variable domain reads DGGITQSPKYLFRKEGQNVTLSCEQNLNHDAMYWYRQDPGQGLRLIYYSQIVNDFQKGDIAEGYSVSREKKESFPLTVTSAQKNPTAFYLCASSIDGRGRTQYFGPGTRLLVL.

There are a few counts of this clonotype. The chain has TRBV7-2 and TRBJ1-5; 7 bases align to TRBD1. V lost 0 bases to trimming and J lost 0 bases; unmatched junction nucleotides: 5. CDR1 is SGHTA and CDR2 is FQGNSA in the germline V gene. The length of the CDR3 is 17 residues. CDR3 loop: CASSLAGQRNSNQPQHF. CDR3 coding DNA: TGTGCCAGCAGCTTAGCGGGACAGAGGAATAGCAATCAGCCCCAGCATTTT.

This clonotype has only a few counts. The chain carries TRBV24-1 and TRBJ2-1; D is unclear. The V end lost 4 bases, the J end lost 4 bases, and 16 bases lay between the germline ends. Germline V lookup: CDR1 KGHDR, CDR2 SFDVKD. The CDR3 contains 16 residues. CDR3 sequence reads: CATSDPTDRPYNEQFF. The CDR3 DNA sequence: TGTGCCACCAGTGACCCTACGGATAGACCTTACAATGAGCAGTTCTTC.

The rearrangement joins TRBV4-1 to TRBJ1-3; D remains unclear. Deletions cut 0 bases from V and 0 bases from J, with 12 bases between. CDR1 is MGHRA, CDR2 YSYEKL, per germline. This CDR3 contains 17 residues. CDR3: CASSQDRGRSSGNTIYF. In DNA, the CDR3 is TGCGCCAGCAGCCAAGATCGAGGACGGAGCTCTGGAAACACCATATATTTT.

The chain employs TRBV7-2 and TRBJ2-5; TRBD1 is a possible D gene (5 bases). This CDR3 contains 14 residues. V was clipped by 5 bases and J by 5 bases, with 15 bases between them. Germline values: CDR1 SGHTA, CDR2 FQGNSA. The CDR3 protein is CASSPDLKGETQYF. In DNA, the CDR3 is TGTGCCAGCAGCCCCGACCTCAAGGGGGAGACCCAGTACTTC.

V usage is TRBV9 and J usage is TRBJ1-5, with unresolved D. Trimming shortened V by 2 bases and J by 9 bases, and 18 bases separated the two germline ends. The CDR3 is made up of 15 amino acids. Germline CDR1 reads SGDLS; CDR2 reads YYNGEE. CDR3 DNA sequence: TGTGCCAGCAGCGTTGGAGTCGCTCACGATCGGCCCCAGCATTTT. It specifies CASSVGVAHDRPQHF.

The CDR3 DNA is TGTGCCAGTTACTGGACAGTCACCGGGGAGCTGTTTTTT. This codes for CASYWTVTGELFF. The chain combines TRBV28 with TRBJ2-2, with D possibly TRBD1 on 6 matching bases. V shed 9 bases and J shed 4 bases, with 12 bases lying between them. CDR3 size: 13 residues. The V gene's germline CDR1 is MDHEN and CDR2 SYDVKM.

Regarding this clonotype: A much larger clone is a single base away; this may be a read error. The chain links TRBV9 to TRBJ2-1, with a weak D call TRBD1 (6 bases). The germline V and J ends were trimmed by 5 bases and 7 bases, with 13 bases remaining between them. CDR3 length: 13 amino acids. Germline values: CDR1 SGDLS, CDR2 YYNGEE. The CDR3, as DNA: TGTGCCAGCAGTCGAAAACAGGGAAATGAGCAGTTCTTC. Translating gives CASSRKQGNEQFF.

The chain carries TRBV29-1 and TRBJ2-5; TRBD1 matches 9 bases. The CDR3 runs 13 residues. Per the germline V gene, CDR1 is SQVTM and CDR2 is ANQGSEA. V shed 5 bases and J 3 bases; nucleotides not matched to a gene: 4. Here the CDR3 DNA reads TGCAGCGTTCCGGGACAGGGTGAAGAGACCCAGTACTTC. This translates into CSVPGQGEETQYF.